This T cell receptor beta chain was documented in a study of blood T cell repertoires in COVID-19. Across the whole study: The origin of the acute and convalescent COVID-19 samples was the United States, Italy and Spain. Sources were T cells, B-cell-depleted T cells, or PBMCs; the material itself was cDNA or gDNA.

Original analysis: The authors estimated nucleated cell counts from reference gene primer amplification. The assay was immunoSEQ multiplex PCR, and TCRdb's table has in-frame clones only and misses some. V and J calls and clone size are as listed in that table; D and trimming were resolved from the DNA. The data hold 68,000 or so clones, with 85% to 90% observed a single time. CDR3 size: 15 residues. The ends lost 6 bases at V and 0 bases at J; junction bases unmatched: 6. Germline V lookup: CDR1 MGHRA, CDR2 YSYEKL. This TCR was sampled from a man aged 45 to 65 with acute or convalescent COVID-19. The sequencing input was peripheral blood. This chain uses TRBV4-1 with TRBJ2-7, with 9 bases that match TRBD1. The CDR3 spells CASRLTGQGSYEQYF. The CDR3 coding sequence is TGCGCCAGCAGACTGACGGGACAGGGCTCCTACGAGCAGTACTTC.